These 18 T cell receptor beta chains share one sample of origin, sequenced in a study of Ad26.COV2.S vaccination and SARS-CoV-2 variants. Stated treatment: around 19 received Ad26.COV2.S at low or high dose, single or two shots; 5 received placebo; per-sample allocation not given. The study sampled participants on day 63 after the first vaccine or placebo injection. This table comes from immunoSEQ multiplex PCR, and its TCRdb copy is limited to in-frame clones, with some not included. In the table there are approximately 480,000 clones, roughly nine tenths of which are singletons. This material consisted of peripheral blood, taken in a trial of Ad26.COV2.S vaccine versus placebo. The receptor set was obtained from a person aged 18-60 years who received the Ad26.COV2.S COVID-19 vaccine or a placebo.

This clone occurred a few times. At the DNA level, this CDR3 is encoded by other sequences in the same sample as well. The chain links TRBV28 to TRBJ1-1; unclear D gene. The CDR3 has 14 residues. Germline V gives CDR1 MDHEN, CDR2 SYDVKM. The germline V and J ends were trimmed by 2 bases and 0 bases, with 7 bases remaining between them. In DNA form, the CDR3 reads TGTGCCAGCAGTTTAGTGAACATGAACACTGAAGCTTTCTTT. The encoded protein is CASSLVNMNTEAFF.

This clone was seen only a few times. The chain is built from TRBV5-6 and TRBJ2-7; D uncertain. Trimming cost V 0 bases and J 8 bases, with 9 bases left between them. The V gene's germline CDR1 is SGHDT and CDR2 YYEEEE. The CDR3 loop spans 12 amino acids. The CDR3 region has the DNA TGTGCCAGCAGCTTGGGTGCTGTTAAGCAGTACTTC. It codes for CASSLGAVKQYF. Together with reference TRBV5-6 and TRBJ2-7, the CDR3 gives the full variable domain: DAGVTQSPTHLIKTRGQQVTLRCSPKSGHDTVSWYQQALGQGPQFIFQYYEEEERQRGNFPDRFSGHQFPNYSSELNVNALLLGDSALYLCASSLGAVKQYFGPGTRLTVT.

CDR3 protein: CASSTKGQGASLNTEAFF. The DNA of the CDR3 is TGTGCCAGCAGCACGAAGGGACAGGGGGCGTCCCTGAACACTGAAGCTTTCTTT. The chain joins TRBV5-4 to TRBJ1-1, with 12 bases lining up with TRBD1. V shed 4 bases, J shed 0 bases, and the junction held 10 bases outside the gene matches. From germline, CDR1 is SGHNT and CDR2 YYREEE (reference sequence). The CDR3 covers 18 residues.

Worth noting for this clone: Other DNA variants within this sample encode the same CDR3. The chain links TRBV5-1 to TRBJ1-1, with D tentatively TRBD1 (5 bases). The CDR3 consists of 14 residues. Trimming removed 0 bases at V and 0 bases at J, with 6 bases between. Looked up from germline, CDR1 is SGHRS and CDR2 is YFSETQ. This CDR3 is CASSLGGMNTEAFF. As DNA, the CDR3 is TGCGCCAGCAGCTTGGGGGGGATGAACACTGAAGCTTTCTTT.

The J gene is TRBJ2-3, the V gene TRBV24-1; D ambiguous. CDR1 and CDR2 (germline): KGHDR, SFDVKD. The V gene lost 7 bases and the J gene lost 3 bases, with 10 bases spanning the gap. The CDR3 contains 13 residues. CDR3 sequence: CATSPAKTDTQYF. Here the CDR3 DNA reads TGTGCCACCAGCCCCGCTAAGACAGATACGCAGTATTTT.

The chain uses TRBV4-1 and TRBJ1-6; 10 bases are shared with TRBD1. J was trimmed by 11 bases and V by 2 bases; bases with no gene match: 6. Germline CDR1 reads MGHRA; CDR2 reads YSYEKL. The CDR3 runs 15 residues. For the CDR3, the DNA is TGCGCCAGCAGCCAACTGGACAGGGGGGTCACACCCCTCCACTTT. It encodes CASSQLDRGVTPLHF.

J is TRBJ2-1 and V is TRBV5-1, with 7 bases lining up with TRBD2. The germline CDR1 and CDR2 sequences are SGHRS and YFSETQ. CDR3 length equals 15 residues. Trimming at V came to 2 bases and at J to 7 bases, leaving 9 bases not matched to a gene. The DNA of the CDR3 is TGCGCCAGCAGCTTAGCGGGATCCCCGGGGAATGAGCAGTTCTTC. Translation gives CASSLAGSPGNEQFF.

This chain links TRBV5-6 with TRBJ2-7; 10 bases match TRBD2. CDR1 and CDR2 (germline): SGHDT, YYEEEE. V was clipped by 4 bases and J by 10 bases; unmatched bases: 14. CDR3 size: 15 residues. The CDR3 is CASSVTGTSATIQYF. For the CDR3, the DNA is TGTGCCAGCAGCGTCACCGGGACTAGCGCAACCATACAGTACTTC.

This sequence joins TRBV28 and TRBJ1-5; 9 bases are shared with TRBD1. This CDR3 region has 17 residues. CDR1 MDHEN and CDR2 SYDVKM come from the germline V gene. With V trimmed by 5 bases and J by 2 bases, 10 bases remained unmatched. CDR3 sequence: CASSKGQGGFGNQPQHF. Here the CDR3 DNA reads TGTGCCAGCAGTAAGGGACAGGGAGGGTTTGGCAATCAGCCCCAGCATTTT.

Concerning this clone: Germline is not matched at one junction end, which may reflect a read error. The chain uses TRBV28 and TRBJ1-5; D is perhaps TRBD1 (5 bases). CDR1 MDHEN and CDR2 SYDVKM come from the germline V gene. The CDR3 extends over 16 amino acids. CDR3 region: CASSLPTVLQHQAQHF. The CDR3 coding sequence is TGTGCCAGCAGCCTCCCGACAGTTCTCCAGCATCAGGCCCAGCATTTT.

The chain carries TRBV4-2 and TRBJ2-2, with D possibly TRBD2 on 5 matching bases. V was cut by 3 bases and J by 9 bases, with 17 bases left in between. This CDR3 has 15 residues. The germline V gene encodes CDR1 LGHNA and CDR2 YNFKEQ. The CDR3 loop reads CASSQVLEGRRELFF. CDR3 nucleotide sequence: TGTGCCAGCAGCCAGGTATTAGAGGGCCGTAGGGAGCTGTTTTTT.

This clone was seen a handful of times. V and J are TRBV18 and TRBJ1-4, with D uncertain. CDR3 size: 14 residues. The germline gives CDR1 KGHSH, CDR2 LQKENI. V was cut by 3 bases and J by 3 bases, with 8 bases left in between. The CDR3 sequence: CASSPRGSNEKLFF. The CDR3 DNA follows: TGTGCCAGCTCACCGCGTGGTTCTAATGAAAAACTGTTTTTT.

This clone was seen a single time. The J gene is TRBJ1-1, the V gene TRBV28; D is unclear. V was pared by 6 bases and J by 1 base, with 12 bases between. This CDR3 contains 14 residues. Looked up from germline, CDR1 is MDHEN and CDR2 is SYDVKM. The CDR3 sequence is CASRTPGGNTEAFF. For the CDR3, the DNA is TGTGCCAGCAGAACCCCCGGAGGGAACACTGAAGCTTTCTTT.

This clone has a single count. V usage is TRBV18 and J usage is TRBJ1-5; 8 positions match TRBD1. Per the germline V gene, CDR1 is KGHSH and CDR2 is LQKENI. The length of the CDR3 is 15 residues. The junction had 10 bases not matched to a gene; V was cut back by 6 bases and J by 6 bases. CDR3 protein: CASSLTGERGQPQHF. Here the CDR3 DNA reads TGTGCCAGCTCGCTGACAGGGGAAAGAGGTCAGCCCCAGCATTTT. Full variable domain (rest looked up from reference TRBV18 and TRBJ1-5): NAGVMQNPRHLVRRRGQEARLRCSPMKGHSHVYWYRQLPEEGLKFMVYLQKENIIDESGMPKERFSAEFPKEGPSILRIQQVVRGDSAAYFCASSLTGERGQPQHFGDGTRLSIL.

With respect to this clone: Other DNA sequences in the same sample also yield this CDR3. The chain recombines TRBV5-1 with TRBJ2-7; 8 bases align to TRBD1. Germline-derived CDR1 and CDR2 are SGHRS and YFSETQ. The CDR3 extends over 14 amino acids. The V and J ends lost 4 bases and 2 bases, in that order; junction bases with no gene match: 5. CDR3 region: CASSPGQGAYEQYF. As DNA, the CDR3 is TGCGCCAGCAGCCCCGGACAGGGAGCCTACGAGCAGTACTTC.

The CDR3 sequence: CASSRIAGNPNEQFF. Here the CDR3 DNA reads TGTGCCAGCAGCCGAATCGCGGGGAACCCCAATGAGCAGTTCTTC. This chain uses TRBV7-6 with TRBJ2-1, with D perhaps matching TRBD2 (6 bases). Germline CDR1 reads SGHVS; CDR2 reads FNYEAQ. Deletions cut 5 bases from V and 6 bases from J, with 17 bases between. This CDR3 contains 15 residues.

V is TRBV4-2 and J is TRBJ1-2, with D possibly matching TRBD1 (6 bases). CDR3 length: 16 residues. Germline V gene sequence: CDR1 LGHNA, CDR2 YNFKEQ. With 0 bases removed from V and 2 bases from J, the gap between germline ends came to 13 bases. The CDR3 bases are TGTGCCAGCAGCCAAGATAGCCAGGGGAGGAACTATGGCTACACCTTC. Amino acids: CASSQDSQGRNYGYTF.

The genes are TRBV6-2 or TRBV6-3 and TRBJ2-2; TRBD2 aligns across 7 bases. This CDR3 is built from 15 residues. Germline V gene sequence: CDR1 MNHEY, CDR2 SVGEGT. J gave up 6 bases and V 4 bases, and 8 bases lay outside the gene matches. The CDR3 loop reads CASSSPGLPAGELFF. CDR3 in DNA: TGTGCCAGCAGTTCTCCGGGACTACCGGCCGGGGAGCTGTTTTTT.